There are a few counts of the clone carrying this TCR beta chain. Its antigen is unidentified. These data are taken from a study of cytotoxic CD8 clonotypes in ibrutinib-treated CLL. Study information: Some 10 relapsed/refractory, approximately 15 treatment-naive; about 17 IGHV unmutated. Overall study results and limits: A difference in sampling times existed between sustained-remission and progressing patients. Patients showed higher baseline clonality than age-matched healthy donors, and it tracked circulating CD8+ T-cell counts.

Sequenced by immunoSEQ multiplex PCR; TCRdb stores in-frame clones only, minus some. The data hold under 300,000 clones, with less than 75% observed a single time. CDR1 and CDR2 from the germline V gene are SQVTM and ANQGSEA. Trimming shortened V by 2 bases and J by 2 bases, and 9 bases separated the two germline ends. The CDR3 consists of 13 residues. The clonotype was recovered from a human donor with chronic lymphocytic leukemia. Sequencing was performed on PBMCs, taken after 24 months of ibrutinib treatment. The J gene is TRBJ1-2, the V gene TRBV29-1; no firm D call. The CDR3 nucleotides read TGCAGCGTTGAAATCGGGAGGAACTATGGCTACACCTTC. It is translated as CSVEIGRNYGYTF.